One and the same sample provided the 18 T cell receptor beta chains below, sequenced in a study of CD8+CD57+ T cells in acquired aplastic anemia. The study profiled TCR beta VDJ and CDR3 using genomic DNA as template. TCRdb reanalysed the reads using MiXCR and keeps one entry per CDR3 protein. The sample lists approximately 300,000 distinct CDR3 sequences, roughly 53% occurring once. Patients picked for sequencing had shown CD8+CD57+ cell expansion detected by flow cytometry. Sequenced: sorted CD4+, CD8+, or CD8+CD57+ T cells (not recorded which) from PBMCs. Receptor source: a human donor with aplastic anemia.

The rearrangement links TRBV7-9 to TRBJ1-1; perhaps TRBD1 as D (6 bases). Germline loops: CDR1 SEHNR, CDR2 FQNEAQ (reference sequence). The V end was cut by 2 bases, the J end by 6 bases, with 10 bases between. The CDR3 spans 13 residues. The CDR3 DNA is TGTGCCAGCAGCTTATTAGGGGGGGCTGAAGCTTTCTTT. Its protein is CASSLLGGAEAFF.

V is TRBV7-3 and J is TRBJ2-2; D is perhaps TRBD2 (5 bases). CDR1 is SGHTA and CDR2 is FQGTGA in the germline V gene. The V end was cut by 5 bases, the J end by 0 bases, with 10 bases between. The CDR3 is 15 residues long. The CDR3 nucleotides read TGTGCCAGCAGCACCGGGATGGCGAACACCGGGGAGCTGTTTTTT. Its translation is CASSTGMANTGELFF.

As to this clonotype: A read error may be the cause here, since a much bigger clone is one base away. The chain's CDR3 is CASSRDYGYAF. In nucleotides, the CDR3 is TGTGCCAGCAGCCGCGACTATGGCTACGCCTTC. The chain recombines TRBV27 with TRBJ1-2; D unresolved. The CDR3 has 11 residues. Germline V gives CDR1 MNHEY, CDR2 SMNVEV (reference sequence).

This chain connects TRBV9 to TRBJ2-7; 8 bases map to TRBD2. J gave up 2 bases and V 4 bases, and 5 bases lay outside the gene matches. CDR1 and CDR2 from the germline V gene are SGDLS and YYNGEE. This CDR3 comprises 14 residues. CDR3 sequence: CASSSRGGTYEQYF. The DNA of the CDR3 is TGTGCCAGCAGCTCACGCGGGGGGACCTACGAGCAGTACTTC.

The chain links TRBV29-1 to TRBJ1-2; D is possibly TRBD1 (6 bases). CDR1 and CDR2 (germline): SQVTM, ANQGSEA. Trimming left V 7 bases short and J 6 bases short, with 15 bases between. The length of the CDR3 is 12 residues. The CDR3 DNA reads TGCAGCGCAAGACAGGAAGGCAATGGCTACACCTTC. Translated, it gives CSARQEGNGYTF.

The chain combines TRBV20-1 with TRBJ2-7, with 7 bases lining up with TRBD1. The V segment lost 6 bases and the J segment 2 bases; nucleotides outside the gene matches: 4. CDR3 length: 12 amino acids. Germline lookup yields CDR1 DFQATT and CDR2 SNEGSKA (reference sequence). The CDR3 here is CSAPGQTYEQYF. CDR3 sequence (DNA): TGCAGTGCACCGGGACAGACCTACGAGCAGTACTTC.

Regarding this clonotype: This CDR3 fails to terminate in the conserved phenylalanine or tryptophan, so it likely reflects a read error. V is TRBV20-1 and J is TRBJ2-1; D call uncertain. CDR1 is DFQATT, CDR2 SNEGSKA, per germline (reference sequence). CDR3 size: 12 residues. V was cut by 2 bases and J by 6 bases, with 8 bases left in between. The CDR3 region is CSARTLGNEQFL. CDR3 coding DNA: TGCAGTGCTAGAACCCTAGGCAATGAGCAGTTCCTC.

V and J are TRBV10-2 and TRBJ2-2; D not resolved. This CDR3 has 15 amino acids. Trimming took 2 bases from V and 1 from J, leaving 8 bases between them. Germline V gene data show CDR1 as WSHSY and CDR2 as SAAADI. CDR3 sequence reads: CASSETGRNTGELFF. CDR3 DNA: TGCGCCAGCAGTGAGACCGGACGGAACACCGGGGAGCTGTTTTTT.

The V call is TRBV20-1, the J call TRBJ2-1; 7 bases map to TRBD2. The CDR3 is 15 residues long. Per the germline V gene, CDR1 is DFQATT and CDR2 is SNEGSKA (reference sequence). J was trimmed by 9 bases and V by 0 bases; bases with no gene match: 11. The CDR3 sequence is CSARDQSGGRSEQFF. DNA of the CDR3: TGCAGTGCTAGAGATCAGTCGGGAGGTCGCAGTGAGCAGTTCTTC.

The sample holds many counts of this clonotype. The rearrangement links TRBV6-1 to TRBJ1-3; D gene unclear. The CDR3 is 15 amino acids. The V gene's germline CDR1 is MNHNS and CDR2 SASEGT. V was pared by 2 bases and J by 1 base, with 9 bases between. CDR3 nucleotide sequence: TGTGCCAGCAGTGAAACCCGGTTTTCTGGAAACACCATATATTTT. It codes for CASSETRFSGNTIYF.

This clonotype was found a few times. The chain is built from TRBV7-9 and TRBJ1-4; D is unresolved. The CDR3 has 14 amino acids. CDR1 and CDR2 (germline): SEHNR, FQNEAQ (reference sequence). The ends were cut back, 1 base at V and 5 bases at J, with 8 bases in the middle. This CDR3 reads CASSLEDENEKLFF. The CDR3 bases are TGTGCCAGCAGCTTAGAGGATGAAAATGAAAAACTGTTTTTT.

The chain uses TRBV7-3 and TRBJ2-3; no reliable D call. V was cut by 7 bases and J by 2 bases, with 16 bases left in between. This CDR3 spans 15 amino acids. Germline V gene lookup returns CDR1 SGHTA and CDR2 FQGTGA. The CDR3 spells CASTHGGRNTDTQYF. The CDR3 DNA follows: TGTGCCAGCACCCACGGCGGTAGGAACACAGATACGCAGTATTTT.

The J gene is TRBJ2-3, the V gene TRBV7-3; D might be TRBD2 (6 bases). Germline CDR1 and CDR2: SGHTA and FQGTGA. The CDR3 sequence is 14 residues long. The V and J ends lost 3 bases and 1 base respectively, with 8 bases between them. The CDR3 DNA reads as TGTGCCAGCAGCTTGGGGACTCGCACAGATACGCAGTATTTT. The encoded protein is CASSLGTRTDTQYF.

The CDR3 DNA reads TGTGCCAGCAGTGACAGTTCCACCGAAGCTTTCTTT. Translating gives CASSDSSTEAFF. The chain links TRBV2 to TRBJ1-1; no firm D call. V dropped 3 bases and J dropped 8 bases, with 10 bases sitting between them. Germline CDR1 and CDR2: SNHLY and FYNNEI. The CDR3 extends over 12 amino acids.

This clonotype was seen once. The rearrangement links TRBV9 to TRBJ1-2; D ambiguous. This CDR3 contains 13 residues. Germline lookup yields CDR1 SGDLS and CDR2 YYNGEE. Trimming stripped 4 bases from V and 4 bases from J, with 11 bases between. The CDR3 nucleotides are TGTGCCAGCAGCCACGGACGGATCTATGGCTACACCTTC. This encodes CASSHGRIYGYTF. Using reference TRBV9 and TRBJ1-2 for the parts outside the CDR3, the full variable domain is DSGVTQTPKHLITATGQRVTLRCSPRSGDLSVYWYQQSLDQGLQFLIQYYNGEERAKGNILERFSAQQFPDLHSELNLSSLELGDSALYFCASSHGRIYGYTFGSGTRLTVV.

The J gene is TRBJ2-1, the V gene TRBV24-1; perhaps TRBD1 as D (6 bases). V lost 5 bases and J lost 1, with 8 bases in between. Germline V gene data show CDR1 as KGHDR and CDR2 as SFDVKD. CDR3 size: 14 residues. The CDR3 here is CATSAQGSYNEQFF. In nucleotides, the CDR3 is TGTGCCACCAGTGCCCAGGGGTCCTACAATGAGCAGTTCTTC.

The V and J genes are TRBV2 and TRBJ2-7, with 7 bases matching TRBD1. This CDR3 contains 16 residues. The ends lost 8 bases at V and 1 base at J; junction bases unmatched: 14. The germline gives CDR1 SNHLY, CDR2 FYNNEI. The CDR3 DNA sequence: TGTGCCAGCTATAGTCCCGGGACAGAGAAGTCCTACGAGCAGTACTTC. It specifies CASYSPGTEKSYEQYF.

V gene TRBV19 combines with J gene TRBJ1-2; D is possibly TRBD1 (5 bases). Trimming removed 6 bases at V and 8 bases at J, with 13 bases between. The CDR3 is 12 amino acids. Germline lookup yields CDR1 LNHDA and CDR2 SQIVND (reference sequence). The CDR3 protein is CASRIQGLGYTF. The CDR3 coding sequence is TGTGCCAGTAGGATCCAGGGTCTGGGCTACACCTTC.